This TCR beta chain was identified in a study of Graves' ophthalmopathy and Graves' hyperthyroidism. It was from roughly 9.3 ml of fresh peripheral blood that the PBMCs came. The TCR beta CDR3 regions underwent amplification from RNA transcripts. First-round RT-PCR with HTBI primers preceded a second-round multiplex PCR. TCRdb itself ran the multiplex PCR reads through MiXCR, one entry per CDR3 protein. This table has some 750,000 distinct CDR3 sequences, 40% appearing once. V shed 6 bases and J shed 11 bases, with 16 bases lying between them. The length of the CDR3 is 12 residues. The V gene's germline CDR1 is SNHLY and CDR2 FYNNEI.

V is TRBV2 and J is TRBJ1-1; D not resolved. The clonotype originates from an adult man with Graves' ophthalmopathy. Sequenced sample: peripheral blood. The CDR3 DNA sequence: TGTGCCAGCAGAGCTGACACTCGGGCGGCTTTCTTT. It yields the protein CASRADTRAAFF.